The 29 T cell receptor beta chains reported below all come from one sample, sequenced in a study of blood T cell repertoires in COVID-19. Data came from immunoSEQ multiplex PCR; TCRdb stores just in-frame clones and leaves some out. Of 300,000 to 350,000 clones in the sample, 80% to 90% are singletons; the top ten hold around 9%. Material for sequencing was PBMCs or T cells enriched from blood (not recorded which). The receptors were sampled from a woman aged 18-29 years who had recovered from COVID-19.

This clone was found once. This chain connects TRBV5-6 to TRBJ1-4; no reliable D call. Germline assignment: CDR1 SGHDT and CDR2 YYEEEE. The CDR3 runs to 13 residues. Between the trimmed V and J ends, which lost 0 bases and 5 bases, there was a span of 5 bases. CDR3 DNA sequence: TGTGCCAGCAGCTTGGCCTTCAATGAAAAACTGTTTTTT. Translation gives CASSLAFNEKLFF.

This chain links TRBV7-8 with TRBJ1-5; D gene unclear. V was shortened by 4 bases and J by 3 bases, with 10 bases between the two germline ends. CDR1 is SGHVS and CDR2 is FQNEAQ in the germline V gene. The CDR3 spans 14 residues. CDR3: CASSSGSLNQPQHF. The CDR3, as DNA: TGTGCCAGCAGCTCGGGTAGCCTCAATCAGCCCCAGCATTTT. Full variable domain (remainder filled in from reference TRBV7-8 and TRBJ1-5): GAGVSQSPRYKVAKRGQDVALRCDPISGHVSLFWYQQALGQGPEFLTYFQNEAQLDKSGLPSDRFFAERPEGSVSTLKIQRTQQEDSAVYLCASSSGSLNQPQHFGDGTRLSIL.

The gene calls are TRBV4-3 and TRBJ2-1, with TRBD2 identical over 10 bases. The junction had 7 bases not matched to a gene; V was cut back by 0 bases and J by 8 bases. CDR1 is LGHNA, CDR2 YSLEER, per germline. CDR3 size: 16 residues. In nucleotides, the CDR3 is TGCGCCAGCAGCCAAGATAGGCTAGCGGGGGACTATGAGCAGTTCTTC. Protein: CASSQDRLAGDYEQFF.

This clone has only one observation. The gene calls are TRBV21-1 and TRBJ1-2. TRBV21-1 is given as a pseudogene. This CDR3 contains 16 residues. CDR3 protein: CASSPLEGEGGHGYTF. CDR3 nucleotide sequence: TGTGCCAGCAGCCCCCTTGAGGGGGAGGGAGGACATGGCTACACCTTC.

V and J are TRBV5-6 and TRBJ1-2, with 9 bases lining up with TRBD1. The CDR3 spans 16 residues. Trimming at V came to 3 bases and at J to 4 bases, leaving 10 bases not matched to a gene. Germline V gene sequence: CDR1 SGHDT, CDR2 YYEEEE. Here the CDR3 reads CASSSGTGSVRYGYTF. The CDR3 DNA follows: TGTGCCAGCAGCTCCGGGACAGGGAGCGTGCGCTATGGCTACACCTTC.

The rearrangement joins TRBV4-3 to TRBJ2-1, with 9 bases matching TRBD2. V shed 3 bases and J 9 bases; nucleotides not matched to a gene: 9. CDR3 length: 15 amino acids. Germline V gene data show CDR1 as LGHNA and CDR2 as YSLEER. CDR3 residues: CASSHYVAGVGEQFF. The CDR3 DNA reads as TGCGCCAGCAGCCATTATGTAGCGGGGGTAGGTGAGCAGTTCTTC.

The V gene is TRBV5-6, the J gene TRBJ2-1; 9 positions match TRBD2. J gave up 10 bases and V 5 bases, and 10 bases lay outside the gene matches. The CDR3 spans 14 residues. Per germline, CDR1 SGHDT and CDR2 YYEEEE. CDR3 sequence (DNA): TGTGCCAGCAGGCCTTCTAGCGGGGTAGGCGAGCAGTTCTTC. Its translation: CASRPSSGVGEQFF.

The V and J genes are TRBV18 and TRBJ1-4; D remains ambiguous. The V gene lost 0 bases and the J gene lost 5 bases, with 10 bases spanning the gap. Germline assignment: CDR1 KGHSH and CDR2 LQKENI. CDR3 length equals 15 residues. The CDR3 DNA is TGTGCCAGCTCACCACCGGGCCACCAGAATGAAAAACTGTTTTTT. Translation gives CASSPPGHQNEKLFF.

This rearrangement joins TRBV6-6 to TRBJ2-7; 7 bases are a match to TRBD1. The CDR3 is 18 amino acids. From germline, CDR1 is MNHNY and CDR2 SVGAGI (reference sequence). The junction had 18 bases not matched to a gene; V was cut back by 5 bases and J by 2 bases. The CDR3 here is CASSRAAMSRDRAYEQYF. The DNA of the CDR3 is TGTGCCAGCAGTCGAGCCGCCATGAGTCGGGACAGAGCCTACGAGCAGTACTTC.

The chain combines TRBV11-2 with TRBJ1-1; perhaps TRBD1 as D (5 bases). Germline-derived CDR1 and CDR2 are SGHAT and FQNNGV. Trimming cost V 5 bases and J 5 bases, with 27 bases left between them. CDR3 length: 18 residues. DNA of the CDR3: TGTGCCAGCAGCCCCACGTGGGCAGGGTTAGGTGGAGGGACTGAAGCTTTCTTT. Translated: CASSPTWAGLGGGTEAFF.

The chain links TRBV4-2 to TRBJ2-7; a weak D match, TRBD2 (6 bases). The V gene lost 3 bases and the J gene lost 1 base, with 16 bases spanning the gap. CDR1 and CDR2 from the germline V gene are LGHNA and YNFKEQ. This CDR3 has 16 amino acids. The CDR3 loop is CASSQGGLPGSYEQYF. In DNA, the CDR3 is TGTGCCAGCAGCCAGGGGGGACTCCCGGGGTCCTACGAGCAGTACTTC.

This sequence joins TRBV13 and TRBJ2-1; D is unclear. The CDR3 runs 13 residues. With 4 bases removed from V and 3 bases from J, the gap between germline ends came to 7 bases. CDR1 is PRHDT and CDR2 is FYEKMQ in the germline V gene (reference sequence). The CDR3 loop is CASSSTGYNEQFF. As DNA, the CDR3 is TGTGCCAGCAGCTCCACTGGCTACAATGAGCAGTTCTTC.

The chain links TRBV20-1 to TRBJ2-7, with TRBD1 identical over 10 bases. Germline V lookup: CDR1 DFQATT, CDR2 SNEGSKA (reference sequence). This CDR3 contains 16 residues. Trimming at V came to 6 bases and at J to 6 bases, leaving 17 bases not matched to a gene. CDR3 protein: CSASAGQGRVGGEQYF. CDR3 DNA sequence: TGCAGTGCCAGTGCGGGACAGGGGCGCGTTGGGGGCGAGCAGTACTTC.

The chain couples TRBV9 to TRBJ1-4; 9 nucleotides agree with TRBD1. The germline V gene has CDR1 SGDLS and CDR2 YYNGEE. Trimming took 3 bases from V and 7 from J; bases not matched to a gene: 13. The CDR3 covers 17 residues. The CDR3 coding sequence is TGTGCCAGCAGCGAGGGGGACAGGGTCGTCTATGGTGAAAAACTGTTTTTT. Translating gives CASSEGDRVVYGEKLFF.

The chain has TRBV2 and TRBJ2-3, with 10 bases that match TRBD2. The V gene's germline CDR1 is SNHLY and CDR2 FYNNEI. The CDR3 is 15 residues long. The trim removed 2 bases at V and 5 bases at J, leaving 4 bases unmatched. The CDR3 here is CASSELAGVLDTQYF. The CDR3 coding sequence is TGTGCCAGCAGTGAACTAGCGGGAGTTCTAGATACGCAGTATTTT. The full variable domain, with the rest looked up from reference TRBV2 and TRBJ2-3, is EPEVTQTPSHQVTQMGQEVILRCVPISNHLYFYWYRQILGQKVEFLVSFYNNEISEKSEIFDDQFSVERPDGSNFTLKIRSTKLEDSAMYFCASSELAGVLDTQYFGPGTRLTVL.

The rearrangement links TRBV6-5 to TRBJ2-7, with TRBD2 matching over 12 bases. Germline V gives CDR1 MNHEY, CDR2 SVGAGI. The CDR3 runs to 16 residues. V lost 3 bases, J lost 6 bases, and 9 bases stayed unmatched. CDR3: CASSYGLAGGPGEQYF. In DNA, the CDR3 is TGTGCCAGCAGTTATGGGCTAGCGGGAGGGCCGGGCGAGCAGTACTTC.

This chain uses TRBV5-4 with TRBJ1-2; 9 positions agree with TRBD1. The CDR3 has 16 residues. Germline V gives CDR1 SGHNT, CDR2 YYREEE (reference sequence). V shed 4 bases, J shed 4 bases, and the junction held 11 bases outside the gene matches. CDR3 bases: TGTGCCAGCAGCCTGGTGTTCACAGGGGGCGTCTATGGCTACACCTTC. It encodes CASSLVFTGGVYGYTF. The whole variable domain, filled in from reference TRBV5-4 and TRBJ1-2, reads ETGVTQSPTHLIKTRGQQVTLRCSSQSGHNTVSWYQQALGQGPQFIFQYYREEENGRGNFPPRFSGLQFPNYSSELNVNALELDDSALYLCASSLVFTGGVYGYTFGSGTRLTVV.

The gene calls are TRBV4-2 and TRBJ2-7; 7 bases line up with TRBD2. This CDR3 is 15 amino acids long. The junction had 10 bases not matched to a gene; V was cut back by 3 bases and J by 5 bases. Per germline, CDR1 LGHNA and CDR2 YNFKEQ. The CDR3 DNA follows: TGTGCCAGCAGCCACCGGCCGGGAGGAGGCGACGAGCAGTACTTC. This gives the protein CASSHRPGGGDEQYF.

CDR3 residues: CATSREFLGTSNYEQYF. The CDR3 region has the DNA TGTGCCACCAGCAGAGAATTTCTTGGGACATCGAACTACGAGCAGTACTTC. The chain employs TRBV15 and TRBJ2-7; D perhaps matches TRBD1 (6 bases). Germline V gene sequence: CDR1 LNHNV, CDR2 YYDKDF (reference sequence). The CDR3 runs to 17 residues. Deletions cut 0 bases from V and 3 bases from J, with 18 bases between.

The CDR3 DNA is TGCGCCAGCAGCAAGACTAGTCAAGAGACCCAGTACTTC. Its translation is CASSKTSQETQYF. V is TRBV5-1 and J is TRBJ2-5, with D maybe TRBD2 (6 bases). Germline lookup yields CDR1 SGHRS and CDR2 YFSETQ. This CDR3 is built from 13 residues. The V gene lost 4 bases and the J gene lost 2 bases, with 9 bases spanning the gap.

The chain employs TRBV7-2 and TRBJ2-1, with TRBD2 matching over 8 bases. The CDR3 covers 15 residues. Germline CDR1 reads SGHTA; CDR2 reads FQGNSA. J was trimmed by 2 bases and V by 8 bases; bases with no gene match: 8. CDR3 sequence (DNA): TGTGCCAGCGGTACTAGCGGAGCGACCTACAATGAGCAGTTCTTC. Amino acid sequence: CASGTSGATYNEQFF.

CDR3 region: CASSAGLAGGSQYF. CDR3 bases: TGCGCCAGCAGCGCGGGACTAGCGGGGGGGAGCCAGTACTTC. V and J are TRBV5-1 and TRBJ2-5; 16 bases map to TRBD2. CDR1 and CDR2 (germline): SGHRS, YFSETQ. V shed 4 bases and J 10 bases; nucleotides not matched to a gene: 4. This CDR3 spans 14 amino acids.

The chain recombines TRBV6-5 with TRBJ2-3; 10 nucleotides align to TRBD2. CDR1 is MNHEY and CDR2 is SVGAGI in the germline V gene. This CDR3 has 15 amino acids. V lost 4 bases to trimming and J lost 5 bases; unmatched junction nucleotides: 6. The CDR3 region has the DNA TGTGCCAGCAGTTCAAGCGGGGGGGCTGTAGATACGCAGTATTTT. This codes for CASSSSGGAVDTQYF.

This chain connects TRBV7-2 to TRBJ2-2; TRBD2 matches 13 bases. Trimming took 7 bases from V and 6 from J; bases not matched to a gene: 17. The CDR3 runs 19 residues. Germline loops: CDR1 SGHTA, CDR2 FQGNSA. CDR3 bases: TGTGCCAGCACCGGACTAGCGGGAGTTGAGGTTATAATGGCCGGGGAGCTGTTTTTT. This translates into CASTGLAGVEVIMAGELFF.

The V call is TRBV7-2, the J call TRBJ1-2; D is unresolved. The CDR3 runs to 13 residues. Germline CDR1 SGHTA, CDR2 FQGNSA. V was trimmed by 5 bases and J by 0 bases, leaving 7 bases between them. CDR3 DNA: TGTGCCAGCAGCCCTGCTACTAACTATGGCTACACCTTC. Translated: CASSPATNYGYTF.

The chain has TRBV7-8 and TRBJ2-1; the match to TRBD1 covers 10 bases. The CDR3 has 15 amino acids. V trimming: 6 bases; J trimming: 8 bases; junction bases outside the gene matches: 10. Germline CDR1 SGHVS, CDR2 FQNEAQ. CDR3 loop: CASSQRTGGEDEQFF. The CDR3, as DNA: TGTGCCAGCAGTCAGAGGACAGGGGGTGAGGATGAGCAGTTCTTC.

The genes are TRBV2 and TRBJ1-1, with D perhaps matching TRBD1 (5 bases). Germline values: CDR1 SNHLY, CDR2 FYNNEI. The CDR3 is 17 residues long. V dropped 6 bases and J dropped 4 bases, with 24 bases sitting between them. The DNA of the CDR3 is TGTGCCAGCAGCTTCCCCCTACCCAGGGCCACGACCACTGAAGCTTTCTTT. It encodes CASSFPLPRATTTEAFF.

This clone has a single count. V usage is TRBV7-9 and J usage is TRBJ1-2, with a tentative D call TRBD1 (6 bases). The V and J ends lost 4 bases and 12 bases respectively, with 15 bases between them. The CDR3 is 12 residues long. Germline V gives CDR1 SEHNR, CDR2 FQNEAQ (reference sequence). The CDR3 DNA sequence: TGTGCCAGCAGCTCCACTACAGGGTTCAACACCTTC. This codes for CASSSTTGFNTF.

The V gene is TRBV6-1, the J gene TRBJ2-7; D may be TRBD1 (7 bases). CDR1 and CDR2 (germline): MNHNS, SASEGT. Deletions cut 3 bases from V and 7 bases from J, with 16 bases between. The CDR3 consists of 14 residues. DNA of the CDR3: TGTGCCAGCAGTGAGAAGCAGGGGGGCCTGGAGCAGTACTTC. Residues: CASSEKQGGLEQYF.